This record looks at one TCR beta chain sequence and its context. In germline, CDR1 is ENHRY, CDR2 SYGVKD. The V gene lost 4 bases and the J gene lost 10 bases, with 26 bases spanning the gap. The CDR3 sequence is 18 residues long. How the authors handled the data: Amplified reference gene primers provided the basis for estimating nucleated cell counts. Some clones are missing from TCRdb's copy, which holds only in-frame ones; the method was immunoSEQ multiplex PCR. The D gene and trimming were derived from the DNA, and the V and J assignments and clone size from that table. This sample has 190,000 or so clones, with approximately 86% found just once. Clinical history reported by participants formed the basis on which cohorts were assigned. The data derive from a study of blood T cell repertoires in COVID-19. In the study overall: Sites in the United States, Italy and Spain provided acute and convalescent COVID-19 samples.

Sequencing was performed on PBMCs or T cells enriched from blood (not recorded which). The rearrangement uses TRBV10-3 and TRBJ1-6; maybe TRBD1 (5 bases). This clonotype was obtained from a woman in her 30s who had recovered from COVID-19. CDR3 bases: TGTGCCATCAGTGCCTCCGGGACTAGATATATAGTAGGATCACCCCTCCACTTT. Translated, it gives CAISASGTRYIVGSPLHF.